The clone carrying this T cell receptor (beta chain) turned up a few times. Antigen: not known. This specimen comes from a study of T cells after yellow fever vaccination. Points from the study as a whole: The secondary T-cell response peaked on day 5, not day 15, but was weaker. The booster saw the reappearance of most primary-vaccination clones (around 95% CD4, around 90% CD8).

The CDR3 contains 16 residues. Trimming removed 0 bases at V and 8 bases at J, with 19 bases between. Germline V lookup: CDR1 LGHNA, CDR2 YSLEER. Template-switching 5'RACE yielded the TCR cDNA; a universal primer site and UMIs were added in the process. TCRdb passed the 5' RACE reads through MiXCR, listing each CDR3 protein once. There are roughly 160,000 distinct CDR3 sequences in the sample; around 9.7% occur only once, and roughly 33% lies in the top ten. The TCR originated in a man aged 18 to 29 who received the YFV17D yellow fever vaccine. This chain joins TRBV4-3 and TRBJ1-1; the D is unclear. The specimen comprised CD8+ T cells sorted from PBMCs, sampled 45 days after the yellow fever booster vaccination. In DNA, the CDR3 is TGCGCCAGCAGCCAAGAGCAGTCTGCGACCGGAGTGGAAGCTTTCTTT. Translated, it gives CASSQEQSATGVEAFF.